This TCR beta chain stems from a study of blood T cells in healthy people across ages. This clonotype has just a few counts. At one boundary the junction diverges from the germline segment, which might be a read error. Every sample gave at least 5 micrograms of total RNA when it was extracted. The use of a sample-barcoded 5' primer and a J-beta primer mix characterized a second PCR of roughly 6 to 12 cycles. A template-switch adaptor that had 12 random nucleotides put a tag on each cDNA molecule. Sequencing recovered at least 2.5 million CDR3-containing paired-end reads from each sample. In TCRdb, the 5' RACE reads were re-called with MiXCR into one record per CDR3 protein. The top ten hold less than 9.5% of the sample, which has some 1.7 million distinct CDR3 sequences, roughly 28% seen once. From germline, CDR1 is DFQATT and CDR2 SNEGSKA (reference sequence). CDR3 length equals 16 residues.

The receptor comes from a young woman in good health. The rearrangement links TRBV20-1 to TRBJ2-7, with 12 nucleotides matching TRBD2. The specimen was blood. The CDR3 is CGARDLAGGVPYEQYF. The CDR3 DNA sequence: TGCGGTGCTAGAGACCTAGCGGGAGGGGTCCCCTACGAGCAGTACTTC.